Following are 18 T cell receptor beta chains from one sample sequenced in a study of patients and donors after allogeneic stem cell transplantation. MiXCR, applied by TCRdb to the RT-PCR reads, yields one record per CDR3 protein. The sample carries more than 9,000 distinct CDR3 sequences, roughly 21% recorded once. Sequencing input: blood, either unsorted or a sorted T cell fraction (not recorded which). Receptor source: a human donor who was either an allogeneic HSCT recipient or a stem cell or donor lymphocyte infusion donor (not recorded which). It is not recorded whose cells these are; they may come from a transplant donor.

In this sample, this clonotype is medium-sized. The rearrangement joins TRBV5-6 to TRBJ2-1; 9 positions match TRBD2. Germline-derived CDR1 and CDR2 are SGHDT and YYEEEE. This CDR3 contains 16 residues. Losses at the gene ends were 4 bases for V and 3 bases for J; bases not matched to a gene: 8. CDR3 sequence (DNA): TGTGCCAGCAGCCCCTTAGGCGGGGGGGACTACAATGAGCAGTTCTTC. Protein product: CASSPLGGGDYNEQFF.

This clonotype was seen many times. V and J are TRBV5-1 and TRBJ1-1, with D uncertain. The CDR3 sequence is 15 residues long. The germline gives CDR1 SGHRS, CDR2 YFSETQ. The V gene lost 0 bases and the J gene lost 0 bases, with 9 bases spanning the gap. The CDR3 region has the DNA TGCGCCAGCAGCTTGGTGGCCGTTATGAACACTGAAGCTTTCTTT. Translating it yields CASSLVAVMNTEAFF.

The chain employs TRBV6-5 and TRBJ1-1; D not resolved. V lost 8 bases and J lost 1, with 11 bases in between. Germline CDR1 MNHEY, CDR2 SVGAGI. The CDR3 spans 13 residues. The CDR3 nucleotides read TGTGCCAGCGGCTCCCAGACGAACACTGAAGCTTTCTTT. Its translation is CASGSQTNTEAFF.

The chain couples TRBV19 to TRBJ1-3; no definite D call. Trimming removed 3 bases at V and 0 bases at J, with 9 bases between. CDR1 LNHDA and CDR2 SQIVND come from the germline V gene (reference sequence). The CDR3 contains 15 residues. The CDR3: CASSIGFYSGNTIYF. DNA for the CDR3: TGTGCCAGTAGTATCGGGTTTTACTCTGGAAACACCATATATTTT. Full variable domain (remainder filled in from reference TRBV19 and TRBJ1-3): DGGITQSPKYLFRKEGQNVTLSCEQNLNHDAMYWYRQDPGQGLRLIYYSQIVNDFQKGDIAEGYSVSREKKESFPLTVTSAQKNPTAFYLCASSIGFYSGNTIYFGEGSWLTVV.

This clonotype has a count of ten or more. The gene calls are TRBV3-1 and TRBJ1-1; weak D call: TRBD1 (6 bases). There are 18 residues in the CDR3. Looked up from germline, CDR1 is LGHDT and CDR2 is YNNKEL (reference sequence). V was cut by 1 base and J by 1 base, with 19 bases left in between. CDR3 amino acids: CASSQVVRGPRTNTEAFF. CDR3 coding DNA: TGTGCCAGCAGCCAAGTCGTCAGGGGCCCACGAACGAACACTGAAGCTTTCTTT.

This clonotype appeared a few times. J is TRBJ1-4 and V is TRBV15; D remains unclear. This CDR3 region has 14 residues. V shed 0 bases and J shed 8 bases, with 10 bases lying between them. Germline values: CDR1 LNHNV, CDR2 YYDKDF (reference sequence). The chain's CDR3 is CATSRDLGKEKLFF. The DNA of the CDR3 is TGTGCCACCAGCAGAGACTTGGGGAAAGAAAAACTGTTTTTT.

Many counts were recorded for this clonotype. This sequence joins TRBV20-1 and TRBJ1-6; the D gene is possibly TRBD1 (5 bases). CDR1 and CDR2 (germline): DFQATT, SNEGSKA (reference sequence). The V end lost 6 bases, the J end lost 6 bases, and 15 bases lay between the germline ends. CDR3 length: 14 amino acids. The CDR3 protein is CSAAGQGSNSPLHF. In DNA form, the CDR3 reads TGCAGTGCAGCAGGTCAGGGAAGTAATTCACCCCTCCACTTT.

This clonotype was picked up a small number of times. The CDR3 here is CASRPRREGGGYTF. The CDR3 nucleotides read TGCGCCAGCAGACCTCGTAGGGAGGGGGGTGGCTACACCTTC. The chain combines TRBV4-3 with TRBJ1-2; D perhaps matches TRBD1 (6 bases). The CDR3 runs 14 residues. CDR1 is LGHNA, CDR2 YSLEER, per germline. The V end was cut by 6 bases, the J end by 7 bases, with 18 bases between.

This chain joins TRBV6-5 and TRBJ1-1; D is perhaps TRBD1 (6 bases). Germline CDR1 reads MNHEY; CDR2 reads SVGAGI. The V end was cut by 0 bases, the J end by 2 bases, with 13 bases between. The CDR3 is 16 amino acids. CDR3 in DNA: TGTGCCAGCAGTTACTCGTCAGGGGCTGGAAACACTGAAGCTTTCTTT. Amino acid sequence: CASSYSSGAGNTEAFF.

This chain uses TRBV6-2 or TRBV6-3 with TRBJ1-2; possible D gene TRBD1, 5 bases. V lost 8 bases and J lost 4, with 29 bases in between. Germline CDR1 and CDR2: MNHEY and SVGEGT. The CDR3 is made up of 18 amino acids. The DNA of the CDR3 is TGTGCCAGCTGGCAGGGTTTTTCTCCTACGATCCGGAGCTATGGCTACACCTTC. Protein: CASWQGFSPTIRSYGYTF.

This rearrangement joins TRBV2 to TRBJ1-2; D not resolved. The CDR3 is 13 residues long. The ends were cut back, 1 base at V and 10 bases at J, with 13 bases in the middle. Per the germline V gene, CDR1 is SNHLY and CDR2 is FYNNEI. The CDR3 sequence is CASSEVLAEFYTF. As DNA, the CDR3 is TGTGCCAGCAGTGAAGTCCTAGCAGAATTCTACACCTTC.

This clonotype appeared many times. Relative to the germline gene, one junction end is altered; a read error may explain this. The V call is TRBV6-5, the J call TRBJ2-2; tentative D call: TRBD2 (5 bases). CDR1 MNHEY and CDR2 SVGAGI come from the germline V gene. The CDR3 extends over 14 amino acids. The chain's CDR3 is CASSYGANTGELFF. CDR3 nucleotide sequence: TGTGCCAGCAGTTACGGAGCAAACACCGGGGAGTTGTTTTTT.

The chain links TRBV19 to TRBJ1-1, with 7 bases fitting TRBD1. Trimming cost V 4 bases and J 1 base; bases outside gene matches: 3. The CDR3 is made up of 14 amino acids. Germline CDR1 reads LNHDA; CDR2 reads SQIVND (reference sequence). The CDR3 protein is CASSTRQGNTEAFF. The CDR3 DNA reads as TGTGCCAGTAGTACCCGACAGGGGAACACTGAAGCTTTCTTT. Variable domain in full (rest from reference TRBV19 and TRBJ1-1): DGGITQSPKYLFRKEGQNVTLSCEQNLNHDAMYWYRQDPGQGLRLIYYSQIVNDFQKGDIAEGYSVSREKKESFPLTVTSAQKNPTAFYLCASSTRQGNTEAFFGQGTRLTVV.

There are a few counts of this clonotype. The chain carries TRBV7-9 and TRBJ2-7; D is uncertain. CDR1 is SEHNR and CDR2 is FQNEAQ in the germline V gene (reference sequence). Trimming removed 1 base from V and 2 bases from J, with 9 bases in between. This CDR3 has 14 amino acids. CDR3: CASSLEGITYEQYF. The CDR3 bases are TGTGCCAGCAGCTTAGAGGGAATCACCTACGAGCAGTACTTC.

By proportion, this clonotype is medium-sized. The rearrangement links TRBV6-5 to TRBJ1-1, with unresolved D. V dropped 6 bases and J dropped 0 bases, with 11 bases sitting between them. CDR1 MNHEY and CDR2 SVGAGI come from the germline V gene. The CDR3 has 14 amino acids. CDR3 protein: CASRKTELNTEAFF. CDR3 bases: TGTGCCAGCAGAAAGACTGAATTGAACACTGAAGCTTTCTTT.

Notes on this clonotype: A much larger clone differs by one base, so this may be a read error. The chain recombines TRBV5-1 with TRBJ1-1, with D unresolved. Germline CDR1 reads SGHRS; CDR2 reads YFSETQ. The CDR3 is 14 amino acids. CDR3 bases: TGCGCCAGCAGCTCACAACCGACGAACATTGAAGCTTTCTTT. It yields the protein CASSSQPTNIEAFF.

This clonotype was counted between two and nine times. The rearrangement uses TRBV7-9 and TRBJ1-2; weak D call: TRBD1 (5 bases). V was cut by 3 bases and J by 1 base, with 6 bases left in between. Germline loops: CDR1 SEHNR, CDR2 FQNEAQ (reference sequence). CDR3 length: 13 residues. The CDR3 here is CASSFQGNYGYTF. In DNA, the CDR3 is TGTGCCAGCAGCTTCCAGGGTAACTATGGCTACACCTTC.

The chain uses TRBV29-1 and TRBJ2-3; D is ambiguous. The CDR3 covers 12 residues. From germline, CDR1 is SQVTM and CDR2 ANQGSEA. The V end was cut by 8 bases, the J end by 2 bases, with 11 bases between. The CDR3 region is CSFVGPTDTQYF. The DNA for the CDR3 is TGCAGCTTTGTAGGCCCCACAGATACGCAGTATTTT.